A single TCR beta chain is shown here with its context. Its target is not known. These data originate in a study of T cell responses to AZD1222 COVID-19 vaccine. Study-level results: Clonal diversity was possibly underestimated, and white British individuals and females predominated among donors. At 160-218 and 743-854, vaccine-associated CD4 TCRs were dominant, and they spanned spike. Seropositive AZD1222 recipients at baseline numbered only five or six.

Only in-frame clones appear in the TCRdb table, and some are missing; sequencing was by immunoSEQ multiplex PCR. The sample records roughly 160,000 clones, around nine tenths being singletons. From germline, CDR1 is GTSNPN and CDR2 SVGIG (reference sequence). V dropped 5 bases and J dropped 5; count of bases not matched to a gene: 1. CDR3 length equals 12 residues. The chain uses TRBV30 and TRBJ1-2; 11 nucleotides line up with TRBD1. Sequencing used peripheral blood, obtained on day 0 of AZD1222 vaccination. This clonotype originated in an adult in good health. The CDR3 DNA reads as TGTGCCTGGGGGGACAGGGGGTATGGCTACACCTTC. The encoded protein is CAWGDRGYGYTF. Supplemented by reference TRBV30 and TRBJ1-2, the full variable domain reads SQTIHQWPATLVQPVGSPLSLECTVEGTSNPNLYWYRQAAGRGLQLLFYSVGIGQISSEVPQNLSASRPQDRQFILSSKKLLLSDSGFYLCAWGDRGYGYTFGSGTRLTVV.